This TCR beta chain was obtained from a study of T cell responses to AZD1222 COVID-19 vaccine. Background on the study: Pooling was applied to second doses at about 4 or about 12 weeks.

Note on this clone: Its target is unknown.

Germline V gene data show CDR1 as MNHEY and CDR2 as SMNVEV (reference sequence). V lost 6 bases and J 0 bases, leaving 12 bases between the germline ends. The CDR3 loop spans 15 amino acids. Method: immunoSEQ multiplex PCR; TCRdb's copy keeps in-frame clones and lacks some. The data show around 130,000 clones, around 84% seen once. Study-wide points: Of spike-specific TCRs, nearly half reportedly target regions left unmutated in variants. Mostly white British, mostly female donors; authors suggested clonal diversity may be underestimated. Two AZD1222 administrations were followed by greater Spike-specific TCR breadth and depth.

V usage is TRBV27 and J usage is TRBJ1-3, with D perhaps TRBD1 (6 bases). The starting material was peripheral blood, obtained on day 0 of AZD1222 vaccination. The sequence derives from an adult in good health. The CDR3 region is CASSPQGHSGNTIYF. The CDR3 nucleotides read TGTGCCAGCAGCCCACAGGGCCACTCTGGAAACACCATATATTTT.